One T cell receptor beta chain is described in this entry. Its cognate antigen is unknown. An immunoSEQ assay, version v3.0, was performed at survey level. The protocol was immunoSEQ multiplex PCR, while the TCRdb copy is restricted to in-frame clones and leaves out a portion. Found here are about 30,000 clones, roughly 94% of them singletons; the top ten hold around 3%. The data were taken from a study of long-term antiretroviral therapy in people with HIV. Overall study results and limits: Diversity went up after ART and still fell short of transplant donor controls. The blood, collected between the mid-2000s and the late 2010s, was possibly taken under older ART regimens.

Every HIV-positive participant received treatment in the United States. The CDR3 length is 12 residues. V was cut by 4 bases and J by 3 bases, with 4 bases left in between. Germline V gene sequence: CDR1 LGHNT, CDR2 FRNRAP. Source: unsorted PBMCs, taken 5.3 years after starting antiretroviral therapy. The clonotype originates from a man aged 50-60 years with HIV. The V gene is TRBV12-5, the J gene TRBJ1-5; no clear D gene. CDR3 nucleotide sequence: TGTGCTAGTGGTTCCGACAATCAGCCCCAGCATTTT. Its protein product is CASGSDNQPQHF.